The TCR beta chain under discussion was sequenced for a study of blood T cell repertoires in COVID-19. Study-level background: Both acute and convalescent COVID-19 samples were obtained from the United States, Italy and Spain. Sample material is recorded as cDNA or gDNA derived from T cells, B-cell-depleted T cells, or PBMCs.

This CDR3 region has 15 residues. Trimming removed 5 bases at V and 9 bases at J, with 17 bases between. Germline V lookup: CDR1 KGHSH, CDR2 LQKENI. Under the authors' procedure: Reference gene primer amplification gave nucleated cell count estimates. Data came from immunoSEQ multiplex PCR; TCRdb stores just in-frame clones and leaves some out. That table gives V, J and clone size, and the DNA gave D and trimming. The repertoire includes roughly 39,000 clones, more than 85% of them detected once, and approximately 19% sits in the top ten. This receptor was identified in a man aged 50 to 60 in a cohort sampled during active COVID-19. J is TRBJ1-6 and V is TRBV18; TRBD1 might be the D (6 bases). Sequenced input: peripheral blood. The CDR3 DNA sequence: TGTGCCAGCTCAGGGGAAACAGGGATTCGTTCACCCCTCCACTTT. It codes for CASSGETGIRSPLHF.